The 23 T cell receptor beta chains in this list originate from one sample, sequenced in a study of response to subunit inactivated influenza vaccine. A single record per CDR3 protein comes from TCRdb applying MiXCR to the RT-PCR reads. The sample includes just over 300,000 distinct CDR3 sequences, around a fifth of them seen just once. Specimen: PBMCs from blood, collected less than 22 months after vaccination. These receptors were collected from a man between 50 and 69 years old who received an inactivated influenza vaccine.

The V gene is TRBV12-3 or TRBV12-4, the J gene TRBJ2-4; TRBD1 is a possible D gene (6 bases). Trimming took 3 bases from V and 2 from J, leaving 8 bases between them. This CDR3 comprises 14 residues. The chain's CDR3 is CASSLGASKNIQYF. CDR3 nucleotide sequence: TGTGCCAGCAGTTTGGGGGCCTCCAAAAACATTCAGTACTTC.

The V gene is TRBV12-3 or TRBV12-4, the J gene TRBJ2-2; tentative D call: TRBD2 (6 bases). The germline V and J ends were trimmed by 5 bases and 5 bases, with 12 bases remaining between them. CDR3 length: 14 amino acids. The CDR3: CASSRDFKTGELFF. CDR3 nucleotides: TGTGCCAGCAGTAGGGACTTTAAGACCGGGGAGCTGTTTTTT.

The chain carries TRBV12-3 or TRBV12-4 and TRBJ1-2, with 10 bases identical to TRBD1. The CDR3 consists of 14 residues. V gave up 7 bases and J gave up 8 bases; unmatched junction bases: 10. CDR3 region: CASNVGQGTSGYTF. The CDR3 DNA sequence: TGTGCCAGCAACGTGGGACAGGGGACGTCGGGCTACACCTTC.

This clonotype was recorded a few times. The gene calls are TRBV4-2 and TRBJ1-6, with D possibly matching TRBD1 (6 bases). The germline CDR1 and CDR2 sequences are LGHNA and YNFKEQ. This CDR3 is built from 18 residues. V gave up 1 base and J gave up 6 bases, with 19 bases separating them. CDR3 amino acids: CASSQGGGGYLSNSPLHF. CDR3 DNA sequence: TGTGCCAGCAGCCAAGGAGGGGGGGGATACTTAAGTAATTCACCCCTCCACTTT.

V is TRBV2 and J is TRBJ1-5, with D tentatively TRBD1 (5 bases). V dropped 5 bases and J dropped 3 bases, with 11 bases sitting between them. CDR3 length: 14 amino acids. Germline CDR1 reads SNHLY; CDR2 reads FYNNEI. Here the CDR3 reads CASSLDSINQPQHF. CDR3 bases: TGTGCCAGCAGTCTAGACAGCATCAATCAGCCCCAGCATTTT.

This clonotype appeared a few times. This sequence joins TRBV7-9 and TRBJ2-1; possibly TRBD1 or TRBD2 for D (5 bases each). V lost 4 bases to trimming and J lost 6 bases, with 10 bases between them. Germline assignment: CDR1 SEHNR and CDR2 FQNEAQ (reference sequence). The CDR3 runs to 13 residues. CDR3 protein: CASSSPGTNEQFF. As DNA, the CDR3 is TGTGCCAGCAGCTCCCCAGGGACCAATGAGCAGTTCTTC.

This clonotype was counted many times. The V and J genes are TRBV4-3 and TRBJ1-5, with D unresolved. Germline V gene lookup returns CDR1 LGHNA and CDR2 YSLEER. V was pared by 0 bases and J by 3 bases, with 9 bases between. The CDR3 length is 15 residues. The CDR3 region has the DNA TGCGCCAGCAGCCAAGATCGGAGTTACAATCAGCCCCAGCATTTT. Its protein product is CASSQDRSYNQPQHF.

The chain uses TRBV6-2 or TRBV6-3 and TRBJ2-3; TRBD2 matches 7 bases. The CDR3 has 16 residues. V gave up 5 bases and J gave up 4 bases; unmatched junction bases: 12. CDR1 is MNHEY, CDR2 SVGEGT, per germline. Written as DNA, the CDR3 is TGTGCCAGCAGTCGAGGGATTGCGGGAGTCCCAGATACGCAGTATTTT. It specifies CASSRGIAGVPDTQYF.

About this clonotype: This may arise from a read error, as a much more abundant clone is one base away. This rearrangement joins TRBV2 to TRBJ1-5, with TRBD1 matching 9 bases. The CDR3 covers 13 residues. CDR1 and CDR2 from the germline V gene are SNHLY and FYNNEI. The CDR3 loop is CASKGQGRQPQQF. The CDR3 DNA reads TGTGCCAGCAAGGGACAGGGACGACAGCCCCAGCAATTT.

There are a few counts of this clonotype. The chain couples TRBV20-1 to TRBJ2-1; possibly TRBD2 for D (6 bases). The CDR3 loop spans 17 amino acids. Trimming left V 3 bases short and J 2 bases short, with 20 bases between. Germline V CDR1 and CDR2: DFQATT, SNEGSKA (reference sequence). The CDR3 sequence is CSASRPRDGRTYNEQFF. CDR3 nucleotides: TGCAGTGCTAGCCGTCCTAGGGACGGGAGAACCTACAATGAGCAGTTCTTC.

This clonotype was picked up a small number of times. The chain joins TRBV10-3 to TRBJ2-3; D is ambiguous. This CDR3 is built from 12 residues. V shed 7 bases and J shed 0 bases, with 5 bases lying between them. Germline values: CDR1 ENHRY, CDR2 SYGVKD. CDR3 protein: CAIKTSTDTQYF. CDR3 coding DNA: TGTGCCATCAAGACTAGCACAGATACGCAGTATTTT.

The rearrangement uses TRBV27 and TRBJ2-1; the D gene is possibly TRBD2 (6 bases). Trimming removed 5 bases from V and 6 bases from J, with 11 bases in between. The CDR3 is made up of 13 amino acids. Per the germline V gene, CDR1 is MNHEY and CDR2 is SMNVEV (reference sequence). CDR3 region: CASSERAFNEQFF. Here the CDR3 DNA reads TGTGCCAGCAGTGAGCGGGCGTTCAATGAGCAGTTCTTC.

There are many counts of this clonotype. The chain employs TRBV6-2 or TRBV6-3 and TRBJ2-4; unclear D gene. This CDR3 spans 13 amino acids. V was clipped by 6 bases and J by 0 bases, with 6 bases between them. Germline V gives CDR1 MNHEY, CDR2 SVGEGT. This CDR3 reads CASSIAAKNIQYF. Written as DNA, the CDR3 is TGTGCCAGCAGCATAGCAGCCAAAAACATTCAGTACTTC.

This clonotype was picked up a small number of times. The chain joins TRBV20-1 to TRBJ1-1; possibly TRBD1 for D (6 bases). This CDR3 is built from 17 residues. Germline assignment: CDR1 DFQATT and CDR2 SNEGSKA (reference sequence). The V end was cut by 0 bases, the J end by 0 bases, with 17 bases between. The CDR3 bases are TGCAGTGCTAGAGATCAAAGGGGGAGTCCCATGAACACTGAAGCTTTCTTT. Translating gives CSARDQRGSPMNTEAFF.

V usage is TRBV12-3 or TRBV12-4 and J usage is TRBJ2-7; 7 bases are a match to TRBD2. V was pared by 3 bases and J by 0 bases, with 2 bases of the junction left unmatched. The CDR3 is 14 amino acids. CDR3 nucleotide sequence: TGTGCCAGCAGTTTTAGCGGGTCCTCCTACGAGCAGTACTTC. Translated: CASSFSGSSYEQYF.

This clonotype has ten or more counts. The V gene is TRBV7-9, the J gene TRBJ1-1, with a tentative D call TRBD1 (5 bases). The CDR3 is 13 residues long. Looked up from germline, CDR1 is SEHNR and CDR2 is FQNEAQ (reference sequence). Trimming cost V 4 bases and J 9 bases, with 15 bases left between them. Here the CDR3 reads CASSSTDGRKAFF. CDR3 DNA: TGTGCCAGCAGCTCGACAGACGGTCGGAAAGCTTTCTTT.

The chain is built from TRBV24-1 and TRBJ1-2, with D unclear. CDR1 and CDR2 (germline): KGHDR, SFDVKD. This CDR3 is 14 amino acids long. Trimming pared 1 base from V and 7 bases from J, leaving 12 bases between. The CDR3 protein is CATSDFLSSSGYTF. As DNA, the CDR3 is TGTGCCACCAGTGATTTCCTGTCCAGTTCTGGCTACACCTTC.

The chain recombines TRBV5-1 with TRBJ2-3; 12 bases fit TRBD2. The CDR3 length is 16 residues. Per the germline V gene, CDR1 is SGHRS and CDR2 is YFSETQ. V shed 4 bases and J 1 base; nucleotides not matched to a gene: 4. CDR3 sequence reads: CASSPRLAGGTDTQYF. CDR3 sequence (DNA): TGCGCCAGCAGCCCGAGACTAGCGGGAGGCACAGATACGCAGTATTTT.

The chain joins TRBV5-6 to TRBJ1-1, with D possibly matching TRBD1 (5 bases). V gave up 1 base and J gave up 6 bases, with 10 bases separating them. This CDR3 comprises 13 residues. In germline, CDR1 is SGHDT, CDR2 YYEEEE. In DNA, the CDR3 is TGTGCCAGCAGCTTGCCAGGGATCCCTGAAGCTTTCTTT. Amino acids: CASSLPGIPEAFF.

The chain has TRBV7-6 and TRBJ2-5; 8 nucleotides match TRBD1. Germline assignment: CDR1 SGHVS and CDR2 FNYEAQ. The CDR3 is 16 amino acids. Trimming cost V 5 bases and J 4 bases; bases outside gene matches: 12. The CDR3 nucleotides read TGTGCCAGCAGCCCAGTGGCCGACAGGGGCCGAGAGACCCAGTACTTC. Amino acid sequence: CASSPVADRGRETQYF.

This clonotype came up many times. The chain links TRBV24-1 to TRBJ2-5; unclear D gene. The germline V gene encodes CDR1 KGHDR and CDR2 SFDVKD. The CDR3 covers 20 residues. V was pared by 2 bases and J by 1 base, with 25 bases between. The CDR3 loop reads CATSDSFSGRLTSFQETQYF. The CDR3 DNA is TGTGCCACCAGTGATTCGTTTAGTGGGCGGCTTACAAGTTTCCAAGAGACCCAGTACTTC.

This clonotype was seen a handful of times. The chain has TRBV4-3 and TRBJ1-5; possibly TRBD1 for D (5 bases). The V end lost 3 bases, the J end lost 8 bases, and 20 bases lay between the germline ends. Germline loops: CDR1 LGHNA, CDR2 YSLEER. This CDR3 region has 16 residues. The CDR3, as DNA: TGCGCCAGCAGCCAGAGCATGTACGACAGCGGGGAGCCCCAGCATTTT. Protein product: CASSQSMYDSGEPQHF.

The V gene is TRBV25-1, the J gene TRBJ2-3; possibly TRBD2 for D (6 bases). Germline V lookup: CDR1 MGHDK, CDR2 SYGVNS. V was clipped by 1 base and J by 4 bases, with 15 bases between them. The CDR3 loop spans 16 amino acids. The CDR3 reads CASSEWAGRRSDTQYF. CDR3 bases: TGTGCCAGCAGTGAATGGGCCGGGAGAAGGTCAGATACGCAGTATTTT.